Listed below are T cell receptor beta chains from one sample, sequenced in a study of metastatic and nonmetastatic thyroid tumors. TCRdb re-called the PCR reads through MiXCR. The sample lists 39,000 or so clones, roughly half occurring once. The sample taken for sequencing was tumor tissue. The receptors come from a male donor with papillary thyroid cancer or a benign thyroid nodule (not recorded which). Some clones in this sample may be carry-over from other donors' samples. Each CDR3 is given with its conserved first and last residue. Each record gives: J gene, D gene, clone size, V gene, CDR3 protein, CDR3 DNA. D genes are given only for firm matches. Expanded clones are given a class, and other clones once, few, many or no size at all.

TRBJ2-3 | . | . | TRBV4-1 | CASSQDTGPDTQYF | TGCGCCAGCAGCCAAGATACAGGGCCAGATACGCAGTATTTT
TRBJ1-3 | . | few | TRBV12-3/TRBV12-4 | CASSFFAGLGRNTIYF | TGTGCCAGCAGTTTTTTTGCGGGACTCGGTAGAAACACCATATATTTT
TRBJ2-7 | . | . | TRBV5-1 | CASSFGQTYEQYF | TGCGCCAGCAGCTTCGGCCAGACCTACGAGCAGTACTTC
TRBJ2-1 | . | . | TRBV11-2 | CASSLGWGRVGYNEQFF | TGTGCCAGCAGCTTAGGTTGGGGTAGAGTGGGATACAATGAGCAGTTCTTC
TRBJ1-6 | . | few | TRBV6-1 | CASSDSGVSSPLHF | TGTGCCAGCAGTGATTCGGGGGTTTCCTCACCCCTCCACTTT
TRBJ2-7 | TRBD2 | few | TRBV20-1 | CSARSFSGTFEQYF | TGCAGTGCTCGGAGTTTTAGCGGGACCTTCGAGCAGTACTTC
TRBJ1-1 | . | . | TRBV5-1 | CASSLESRNTEAFF | TGCGCCAGCAGCTTGGAATCTCGGAACACTGAAGCTTTCTTT
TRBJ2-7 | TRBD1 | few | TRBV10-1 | CARHRDRGSYEQYF | TGCGCCAGGCACCGGGACAGGGGCTCCTACGAGCAGTACTTC
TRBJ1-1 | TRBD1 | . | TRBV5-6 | CASSPTLDRDTEAFF | TGTGCCAGCAGCCCGACATTGGACAGGGACACTGAAGCTTTCTTT
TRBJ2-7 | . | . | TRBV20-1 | CSARSSGRFYEQYF | TGCAGTGCTAGGTCCTCGGGTCGATTTTACGAGCAGTACTTC
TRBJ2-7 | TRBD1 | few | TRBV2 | CASSESGQLTYEQYF | TGTGCCAGCAGTGAGTCGGGACAGCTTACCTACGAGCAGTACTTC
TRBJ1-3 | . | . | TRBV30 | CAWRTGFGGNTIYF | TGTGCCTGGAGGACAGGATTTGGAGGAAACACCATATATTTT
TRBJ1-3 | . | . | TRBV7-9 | CASSQQGDRNTIYF | TGTGCCAGCAGCCAACAAGGCGACAGAAACACCATATATTTT
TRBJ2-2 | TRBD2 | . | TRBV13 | CASSLWGLAGTGELFF | TGTGCCAGCAGCTTGTGGGGACTAGCAGGCACCGGGGAGCTGTTTTTT
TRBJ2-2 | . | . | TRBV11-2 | CASSPWVAANTGELFF | TGTGCCAGCAGCCCGTGGGTAGCGGCGAACACCGGGGAGCTGTTTTTT
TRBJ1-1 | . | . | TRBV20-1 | CSAKDGSANTEAFF | TGCAGTGCTAAAGACGGGTCGGCGAACACTGAAGCTTTCTTT
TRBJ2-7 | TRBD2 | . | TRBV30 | CAWSVSGGRPYEQYF | TGTGCCTGGAGTGTCTCCGGCGGGAGACCCTACGAGCAGTACTTC
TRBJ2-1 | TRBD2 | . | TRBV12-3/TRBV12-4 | CASAGVNEQFF | TGTGCCAGCGCGGGGGTCAATGAGCAGTTCTTC
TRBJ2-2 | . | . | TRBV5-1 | CASSLGKANTGELFF | TGCGCCAGCAGCTTGGGGAAAGCCAACACCGGGGAGCTGTTTTTT
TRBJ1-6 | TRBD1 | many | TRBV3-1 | CASSQGTGDSPLHF | TGTGCCAGCAGCCAAGGGACAGGGGATTCACCCCTCCACTTT
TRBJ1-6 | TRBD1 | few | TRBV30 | CAWSKLGQEYNSPLHF | TGTGCCTGGAGTAAATTGGGACAGGAGTATAATTCACCCCTCCACTTT
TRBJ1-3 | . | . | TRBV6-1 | CASRQYRNTIYF | TGTGCCAGCAGGCAGTACCGAAACACCATATATTTT
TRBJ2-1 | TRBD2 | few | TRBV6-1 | CASVAGEIANEQFF | TGTGCCAGCGTAGCGGGAGAGATTGCCAATGAGCAGTTCTTC
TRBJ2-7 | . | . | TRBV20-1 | CSARDGNPQYF | TGCAGTGCTAGAGATGGAAACCCACAGTACTTC
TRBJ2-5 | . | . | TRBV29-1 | CSAGGGRGETQYF | TGCAGCGCTGGGGGAGGCAGGGGAGAGACCCAGTACTTC
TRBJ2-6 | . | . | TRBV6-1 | CASSATGSGANVLTF | TGTGCCAGCAGTGCCACCGGGTCTGGGGCCAACGTCCTGACTTTC
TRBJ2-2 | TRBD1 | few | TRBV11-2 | CASRTTGVVGELFF | TGTGCCAGCAGGACGACAGGGGTGGTCGGGGAGCTGTTTTTT
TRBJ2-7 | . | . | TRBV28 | CAGRKQGRSYEQYF | TGTGCCGGTCGTAAACAGGGGAGGTCCTACGAGCAGTACTTC
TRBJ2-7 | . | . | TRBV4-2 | CASSQGLTVTYEQYF | TGTGCCAGCAGCCAGGGATTGACAGTTACCTACGAGCAGTACTTC
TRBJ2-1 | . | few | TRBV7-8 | CASSLNRNEQFF | TGTGCCAGCAGCTTAAATAGGAATGAGCAGTTCTTC
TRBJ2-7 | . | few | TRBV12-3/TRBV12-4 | CASSLGQVTYEQYF | TGTGCCAGCAGTTTAGGGCAGGTGACCTACGAGCAGTACTTC
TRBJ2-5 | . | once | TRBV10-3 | CAIRDGDQETQYF | TGTGCCATCAGGGACGGAGACCAAGAGACCCAGTACTTC
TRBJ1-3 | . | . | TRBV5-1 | CASSIDLAGPGNTTYF | TGCGCCAGCAGCATAGACCTAGCGGGACCTGGAAACACCACATATTTT
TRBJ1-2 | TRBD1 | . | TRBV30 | CAWRGQGLSVGGYTF | TGTGCCTGGAGGGGACAGGGGCTCTCTGTAGGAGGCTACACCTTC
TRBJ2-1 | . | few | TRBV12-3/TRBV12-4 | CASSFYRGGMAEQFF | TGTGCCAGCAGTTTCTACAGGGGCGGGATGGCTGAGCAGTTCTTC
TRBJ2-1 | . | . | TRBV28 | CANSSLRWYSYNEQFF | TGTGCCAACAGTTCGTTGCGATGGTACTCCTACAATGAGCAGTTCTTC
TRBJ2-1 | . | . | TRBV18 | CASSPLDGNEQFF | TGTGCCAGCTCACCCCTGGACGGCAATGAGCAGTTCTTC
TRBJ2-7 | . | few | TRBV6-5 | CASSYIGGEQYF | TGTGCCAGCAGTTATATAGGCGGCGAGCAGTACTTC
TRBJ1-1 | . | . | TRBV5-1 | CASRKGINTEAFF | TGCGCCAGCAGGAAAGGCATAAACACTGAAGCTTTCTTT
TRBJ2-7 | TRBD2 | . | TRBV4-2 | CASSPTGGGAVDEQYF | TGTGCCAGCAGCCCGACGGGCGGGGGGGCCGTCGACGAGCAGTACTTC
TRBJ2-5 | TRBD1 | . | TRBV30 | CAWSWGQSGLETQYF | TGTGCCTGGAGTTGGGGACAGTCCGGGTTGGAGACCCAGTACTTC
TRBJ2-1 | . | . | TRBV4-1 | CASSQKGPSSYNEQFF | TGCGCCAGCAGCCAAAAAGGACCGAGCTCCTACAATGAGCAGTTCTTC
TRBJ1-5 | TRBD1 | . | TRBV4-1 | CASSAHGTGEAYQHF | TGCGCCAGCAGCGCTCACGGGACAGGGGAAGCTTACCAGCATTTT
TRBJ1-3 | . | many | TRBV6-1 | CASSEEEGHGNTIYF | TGTGCCAGCAGTGAAGAGGAGGGGCACGGAAACACCATATATTTT
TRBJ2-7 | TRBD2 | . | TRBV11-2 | CASSLGGSSGSFHEQYF | TGTGCCAGCAGCTTAGGGGGGTCTAGCGGGAGTTTCCACGAGCAGTACTTC
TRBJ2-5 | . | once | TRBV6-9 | CASSNTRTQYF | TGTGCCAGCAGTAATACTCGGACCCAGTACTTC
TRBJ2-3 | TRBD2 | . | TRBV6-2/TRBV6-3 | CASEGAGEADTQYF | TGTGCCAGCGAAGGAGCGGGAGAGGCAGATACGCAGTATTTT
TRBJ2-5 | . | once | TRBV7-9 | CASSLDLTAGQETQYF | TGTGCCAGCAGTCTAGATCTGACAGCCGGACAAGAGACCCAGTACTTC
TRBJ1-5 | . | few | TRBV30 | CAWSTGSNQPQHF | TGTGCCTGGAGTACGGGTAGCAATCAGCCCCAGCATTTT
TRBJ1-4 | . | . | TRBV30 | CAWHPGYVEEKLFF | TGTGCCTGGCATCCGGGGTATGTTGAGGAAAAACTGTTTTTT
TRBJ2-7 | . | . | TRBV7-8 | CASSQSLGAGEQYF | TGTGCCAGCAGCCAATCGTTGGGGGCTGGGGAGCAGTACTTC
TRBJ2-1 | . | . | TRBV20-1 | CSARAGTPQFRGSYNEQFF | TGCAGTGCTAGAGCCGGGACCCCACAGTTTAGGGGCTCCTACAATGAGCAGTTCTTC
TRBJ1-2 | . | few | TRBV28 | CASNPQGNANYGYTF | TGTGCCAGCAATCCACAGGGTAATGCTAACTATGGCTACACCTTC
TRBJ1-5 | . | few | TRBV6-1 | CASSDYQPQHF | TGTGCCAGCAGTGACTATCAGCCCCAGCATTTT
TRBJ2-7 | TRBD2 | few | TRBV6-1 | CASSVPSGRGRNEQYF | TGTGCCAGCAGCGTCCCTAGCGGGAGGGGCCGGAACGAGCAGTACTTC